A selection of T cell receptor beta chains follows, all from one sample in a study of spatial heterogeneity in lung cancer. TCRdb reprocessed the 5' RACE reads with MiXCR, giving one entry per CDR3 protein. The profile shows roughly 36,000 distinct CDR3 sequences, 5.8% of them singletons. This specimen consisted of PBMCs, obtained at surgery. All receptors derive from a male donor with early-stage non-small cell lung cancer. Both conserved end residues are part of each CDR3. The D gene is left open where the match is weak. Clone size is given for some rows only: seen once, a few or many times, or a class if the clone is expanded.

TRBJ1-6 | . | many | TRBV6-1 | CASRETGRLNSPLHF | TGTGCCAGCAGAGAGACGGGACGGCTCAATTCACCCCTCCACTTT
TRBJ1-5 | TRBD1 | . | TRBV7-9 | CASSLDGWGTGGDSNQPQHF | TGTGCCAGCAGCTTAGATGGATGGGGGACAGGGGGCGATTCGAATCAGCCCCAGCATTTT
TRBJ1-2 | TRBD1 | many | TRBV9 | CASSPRGQGIRYGYTF | TGTGCCAGCAGCCCCAGGGGACAGGGAATTAGGTATGGCTACACCTTC
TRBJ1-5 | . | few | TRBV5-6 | CASSLAGSNQPQHF | TGTGCCAGCAGCTTGGCCGGTAGCAATCAGCCCCAGCATTTT
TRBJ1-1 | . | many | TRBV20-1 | CSAKGGMNTEAFF | TGCAGTGCTAAGGGCGGAATGAACACTGAAGCTTTCTTT
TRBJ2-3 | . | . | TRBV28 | CASSPLQPFGAQYF | TGTGCCAGCAGCCCCCTTCAACCGTTCGGAGCGCAGTATTTT
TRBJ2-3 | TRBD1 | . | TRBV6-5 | CASSRRGPSTDTQYF | TGTGCCAGCAGCCGCAGGGGGCCCAGCACAGATACGCAGTATTTT
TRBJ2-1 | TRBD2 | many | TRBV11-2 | CASSLGRGGASYNEQFF | TGTGCCAGCAGCTTAGGACGGGGGGGCGCCTCCTACAATGAGCAGTTCTTC
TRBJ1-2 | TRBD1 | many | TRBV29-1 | CSVDREYTNYGYTF | TGCAGCGTCGACAGGGAGTACACTAACTATGGCTACACCTTC
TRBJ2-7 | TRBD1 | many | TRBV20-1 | CSARAWTGNYEQYF | TGCAGTGCTAGAGCCTGGACAGGGAATTACGAGCAGTACTTC
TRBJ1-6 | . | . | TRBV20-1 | CSAVQPSRENSPLHF | TGCAGTGCAGTCCAGCCATCCCGAGAAAATTCACCCCTCCACTTT
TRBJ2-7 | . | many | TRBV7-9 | CASRGGGRVYEQYF | TGTGCCAGCAGGGGGGGAGGTCGCGTTTACGAGCAGTACTTC
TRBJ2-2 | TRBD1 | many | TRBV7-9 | CASSTSGRGRTGELFF | TGTGCCAGCAGCACATCAGGCAGGGGGCGGACCGGGGAGCTGTTTTTT
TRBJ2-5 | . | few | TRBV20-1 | CSARDMRSSQETQYF | TGCAGTGCTAGAGATATGCGAAGCAGCCAAGAGACCCAGTACTTC
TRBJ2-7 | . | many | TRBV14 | CASSPLGQGGGEQYF | TGTGCCAGCAGCCCTCTAGGGCAGGGAGGGGGCGAGCAGTACTTC
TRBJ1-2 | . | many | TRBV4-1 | CASSGDAHGYTF | TGCGCCAGCAGCGGGGACGCTCATGGCTACACCTTC
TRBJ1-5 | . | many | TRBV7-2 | CASSSRAGNQPQHF | TGTGCCAGCAGCTCTAGGGCAGGAAATCAGCCCCAGCATTTT
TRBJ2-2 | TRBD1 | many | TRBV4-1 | CASSQGSGGIGGELFF | TGCGCCAGCAGCCAAGGTTCAGGGGGCATTGGCGGGGAGCTGTTTTTT
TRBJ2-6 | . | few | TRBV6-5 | CASSYAGPGANVLTF | TGTGCCAGCAGTTACGCGGGGCCAGGGGCCAACGTCCTGACTTTC
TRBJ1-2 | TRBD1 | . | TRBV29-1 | CSARGGTGLPYTF | TGCAGCGCCCGAGGGGGGACAGGCCTCCCCTACACCTTC
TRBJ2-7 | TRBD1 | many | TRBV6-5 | CASNPSTGALPYEQYF | TGTGCCAGCAACCCGAGTACAGGGGCTCTCCCCTACGAGCAGTACTTC
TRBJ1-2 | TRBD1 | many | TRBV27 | CASSLGTGGFGRHYGYTF | TGTGCCAGCAGTTTAGGGACAGGGGGCTTCGGTAGACACTATGGCTACACCTTC
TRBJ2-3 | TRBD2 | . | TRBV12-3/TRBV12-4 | CASWGSGTHGNTQYF | TGTGCCAGCTGGGGGAGCGGGACCCACGGGAATACGCAGTATTTT
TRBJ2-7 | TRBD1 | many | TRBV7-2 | CASSLEGRDRGAYEQYF | TGTGCCAGCAGCTTAGAAGGCCGAGACAGGGGAGCCTACGAGCAGTACTTC
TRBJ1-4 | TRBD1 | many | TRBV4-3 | CASSQGQGGATNEKLFF | TGCGCCAGCAGCCAAGGACAGGGAGGGGCAACTAATGAAAAACTGTTTTTT
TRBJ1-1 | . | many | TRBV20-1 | CSARDWGSEAFF | TGCAGTGCTAGAGATTGGGGATCCGAAGCTTTCTTT
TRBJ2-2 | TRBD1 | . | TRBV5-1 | CASSLRTGTGELFF | TGCGCCAGCAGCTTGAGGACAGGGACCGGGGAGCTGTTTTTT
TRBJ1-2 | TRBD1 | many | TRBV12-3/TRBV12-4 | CASSQTGMDGYTF | TGTGCCAGCAGCCAGACAGGGATGGATGGCTACACCTTC
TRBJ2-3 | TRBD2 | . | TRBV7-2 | CASSLAGLAGGRRTDTQYF | TGTGCCAGCAGCTTAGCGGGTCTAGCGGGGGGGCGACGCACAGATACGCAGTATTTT
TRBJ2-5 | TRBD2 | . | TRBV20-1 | CSATAGGLQETQYF | TGCAGTGCTACTGCGGGGGGTTTACAAGAGACCCAGTACTTC
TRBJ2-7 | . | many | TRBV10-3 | CAVQQGNEQYF | TGTGCCGTTCAGCAGGGTAACGAGCAGTACTTC
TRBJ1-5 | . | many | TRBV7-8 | CASSPDGYQPQHF | TGTGCCAGCAGCCCTGACGGCTATCAGCCCCAGCATTTT
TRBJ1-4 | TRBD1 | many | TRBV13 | CASSFDRGWREKLFF | TGTGCCAGCAGCTTCGACAGGGGTTGGCGTGAAAAACTGTTTTTT
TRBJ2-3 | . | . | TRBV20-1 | CSAPSWTGTQYF | TGCAGTGCTCCTAGCTGGACGGGGACGCAGTATTTT
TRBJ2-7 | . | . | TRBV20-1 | CSANQGGGARYEQYF | TGCAGTGCTAACCAAGGAGGGGGGGCGAGGTACGAGCAGTACTTC
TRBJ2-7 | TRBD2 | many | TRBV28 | CASSPQGLVVLYEQYF | TGTGCCAGCAGTCCCCAGGGACTAGTTGTCCTCTACGAGCAGTACTTC
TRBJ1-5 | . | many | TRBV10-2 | CASSGASNQPQHF | TGCGCCAGCAGTGGGGCCTCTAATCAGCCCCAGCATTTT
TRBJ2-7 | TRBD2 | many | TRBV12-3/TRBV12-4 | CASSSTSVGSYEQYF | TGTGCCAGCAGTTCTACTAGCGTTGGATCCTACGAGCAGTACTTC
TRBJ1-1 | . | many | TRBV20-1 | CVRTPSNTEAFF | TGCGTTAGGACACCCTCTAACACTGAAGCTTTCTTT
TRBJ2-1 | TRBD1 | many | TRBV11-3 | CASSPSGTGLGEQFF | TGTGCCAGCAGCCCCTCCGGGACAGGGTTAGGTGAGCAGTTCTTC
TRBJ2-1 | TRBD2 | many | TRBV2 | CASSGSGGFSNEQFF | TGTGCCAGCAGTGGAAGCGGGGGTTTCTCCAATGAGCAGTTCTTC
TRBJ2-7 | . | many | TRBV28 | CASRTTLYEQYF | TGTGCCAGCAGGACTACTCTTTACGAGCAGTACTTC
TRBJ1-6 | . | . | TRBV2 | CASRFGSDRTGSYNSPLHF | TGTGCCAGCAGATTCGGGAGTGACCGGACGGGCTCCTATAATTCACCCCTCCACTTT
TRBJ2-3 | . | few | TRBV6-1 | CASHTSDGGTDTQYF | TGTGCCAGTCATACATCCGACGGGGGCACAGATACGCAGTATTTT
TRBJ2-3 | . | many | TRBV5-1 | CASSLADQRTDTQYF | TGCGCCAGCAGCTTGGCCGACCAACGCACAGATACGCAGTATTTT
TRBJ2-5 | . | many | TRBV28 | CASSLQTLGGKTQYF | TGTGCCAGCAGTCTCCAGACCCTTGGAGGAAAGACCCAGTACTTC
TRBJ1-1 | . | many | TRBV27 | CASRAHGRYTEAFF | TGTGCCAGCAGGGCACACGGACGGTACACTGAAGCTTTCTTT
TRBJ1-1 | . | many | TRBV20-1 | CSARGPGTVPEAFF | TGCAGTGCTAGAGGACCGGGGACCGTCCCTGAAGCTTTCTTT
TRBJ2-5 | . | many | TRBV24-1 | CATSDLFTGGEETQYF | TGTGCCACCAGTGATTTGTTCACAGGGGGGGAAGAGACCCAGTACTTC
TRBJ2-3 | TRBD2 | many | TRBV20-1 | CSARIRLAGGTDTQYF | TGCAGTGCTAGGATAAGACTAGCGGGTGGTACAGATACGCAGTATTTT
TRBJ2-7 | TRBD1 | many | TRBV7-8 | CASSMRQGTRYEQYF | TGTGCCAGCAGCATGCGACAGGGAACTCGTTACGAGCAGTACTTC